Listed here are 2 T cell receptor beta chains from one sample, sequenced in a study of cytomegalovirus exposure and HLA in healthy donors. In the PCR, 60 Vbeta and 13 Jbeta primers were used. Data came from immunoSEQ multiplex PCR; TCRdb stores just in-frame clones and leaves some out. This sample's table has under 200,000 clones. The material sequenced was PBMCs. These TCRs come from a man between 25 and 39 years old in good health and CMV-seronegative.

Note on this clone: Other DNA variants within this sample encode the same CDR3. The V gene is TRBV27, the J gene TRBJ2-3; no clear D gene. This CDR3 contains 12 residues. Deletions cut 0 bases from V and 5 bases from J, with 3 bases between. Germline V gene sequence: CDR1 MNHEY, CDR2 SMNVEV (reference sequence). CDR3 loop: CASSLSRDTQYF. Written as DNA, the CDR3 is TGTGCCAGCAGTTTATCGAGAGATACGCAGTATTTT.

This chain links TRBV28 with TRBJ2-3; 8 bases agree with TRBD1. The length of the CDR3 is 13 residues. Germline V gene data show CDR1 as MDHEN and CDR2 as SYDVKM. V lost 10 bases to trimming and J lost 5 bases; unmatched junction nucleotides: 8. CDR3 in amino acids: CATRDRLEDTQYF. CDR3 DNA: TGTGCCACCCGGGACAGGTTGGAAGATACGCAGTATTTT.